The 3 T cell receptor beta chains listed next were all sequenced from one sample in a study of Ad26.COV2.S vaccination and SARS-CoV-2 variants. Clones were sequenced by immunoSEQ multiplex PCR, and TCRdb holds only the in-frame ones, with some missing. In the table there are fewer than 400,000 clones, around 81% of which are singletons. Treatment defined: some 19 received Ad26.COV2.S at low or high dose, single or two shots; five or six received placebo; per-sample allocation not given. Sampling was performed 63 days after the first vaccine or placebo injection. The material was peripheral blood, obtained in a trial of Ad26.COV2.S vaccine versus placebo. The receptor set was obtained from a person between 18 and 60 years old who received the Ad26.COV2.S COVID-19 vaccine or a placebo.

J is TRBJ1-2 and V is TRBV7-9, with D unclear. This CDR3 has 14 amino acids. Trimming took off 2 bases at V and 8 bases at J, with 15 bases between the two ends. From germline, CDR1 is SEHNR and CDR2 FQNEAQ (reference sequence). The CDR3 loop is CASSLTRSGGGYTF. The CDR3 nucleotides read TGTGCCAGCAGCTTAACCCGGTCAGGCGGGGGCTACACCTTC. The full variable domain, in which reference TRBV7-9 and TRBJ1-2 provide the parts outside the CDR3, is DTGVSQNPRHKITKRGQNVTFRCDPISEHNRLYWYRQTLGQGPEFLTYFQNEAQLEKSRLLSDRFSAERPKGSFSTLEIQRTEQGDSAMYLCASSLTRSGGGYTFGSGTRLTVV.

CDR3 region: CASSLAVGSTDTQYF. The CDR3 DNA reads TGTGCCAGCAGCTTAGCTGTCGGTAGCACAGATACGCAGTATTTT. The chain links TRBV11-3 to TRBJ2-3; D is ambiguous. V lost 1 base to trimming and J lost 0 bases, with 8 bases between them. Per the germline V gene, CDR1 is SGHNT and CDR2 is YENEEA. The CDR3 spans 15 residues.

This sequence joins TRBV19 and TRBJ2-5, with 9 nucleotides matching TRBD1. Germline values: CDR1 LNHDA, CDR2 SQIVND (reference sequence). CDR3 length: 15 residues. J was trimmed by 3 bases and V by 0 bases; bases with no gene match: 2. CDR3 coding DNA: TGTGCCAGTAGTATAGATCGGGACAGGGAAGAGACCCAGTACTTC. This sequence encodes CASSIDRDREETQYF.